This T cell receptor (beta chain) was sequenced during a study of cytomegalovirus exposure and HLA in healthy donors. A few counts support this clone. Trimming removed 0 bases at V and 0 bases at J, with 7 bases between. The CDR3 runs 14 residues. Per the germline V gene, CDR1 is SGHDT and CDR2 is YYEEEE. A multiplex PCR was run with 60 Vbeta primers and 13 Jbeta primers. Repertoires were generated with immunoSEQ multiplex PCR, while TCRdb's copy carries only in-frame clones and drops some. This table holds 130,000 or so clones, approximately 79% found once. This clonotype was sampled from a man between 25 and 39 years old in good health and CMV-seronegative. The sample consisted of PBMCs. This sequence joins TRBV5-6 and TRBJ2-7, with no clear D. The CDR3 loop reads CASSLGRSSYEQYF. The CDR3 region has the DNA TGTGCCAGCAGCTTGGGCCGTAGCTCCTACGAGCAGTACTTC.